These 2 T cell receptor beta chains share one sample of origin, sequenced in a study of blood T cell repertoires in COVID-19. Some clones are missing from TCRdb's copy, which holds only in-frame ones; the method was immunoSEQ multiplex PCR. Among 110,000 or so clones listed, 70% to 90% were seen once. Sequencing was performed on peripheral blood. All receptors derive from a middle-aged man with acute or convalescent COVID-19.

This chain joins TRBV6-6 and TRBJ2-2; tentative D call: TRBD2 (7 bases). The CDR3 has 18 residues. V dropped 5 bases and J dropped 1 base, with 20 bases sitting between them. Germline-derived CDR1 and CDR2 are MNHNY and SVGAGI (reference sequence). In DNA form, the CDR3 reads TGTGCCAGCAGTCCCTACGGGGGGCTAGCGGTGAACACCGGGGAGCTGTTTTTT. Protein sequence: CASSPYGGLAVNTGELFF.

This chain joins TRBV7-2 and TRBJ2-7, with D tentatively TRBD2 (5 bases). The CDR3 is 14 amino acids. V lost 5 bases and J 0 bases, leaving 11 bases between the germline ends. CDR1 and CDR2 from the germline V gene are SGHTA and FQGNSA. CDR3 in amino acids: CASSLPGSSYEQYF. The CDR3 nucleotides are TGTGCCAGCAGCCTACCGGGGAGCTCCTACGAGCAGTACTTC.